This TCR beta chain was retrieved from a study of cytomegalovirus exposure and HLA in healthy donors. Study-wide points: Common viral pathogens seemed, in a later analysis, to connect with several of the most significant clusters. Using a false discovery rate of 0.05, a later analysis showed that 15,000 to 20,000 TCR beta sequences were associated with HLA alleles. TRBV6-2, TRBV6-3 and other indistinguishable V segments were excluded.

This CDR3 has 13 residues. Germline CDR1 reads MNHEY; CDR2 reads SVGAGI. V was cut by 4 bases and J by 3 bases, with 9 bases left in between. A remark on this clone: Its antigen remains unknown.

Researchers ran the PCR with 60 Vbeta and 13 Jbeta primers. Libraries were prepared by immunoSEQ multiplex PCR; TCRdb keeps only in-frame clonotypes and omits some of them. Of some 120,000 clones in the sample, about four fifths are singletons; the top ten hold 4.5% to 5.5%. This sequence was found in a man younger than 40 in good health and CMV-seronegative. V is TRBV6-5 and J is TRBJ2-5; D is unclear. Sequences were obtained from PBMCs. As DNA, the CDR3 is TGTGCCAGCAGTTTCTTAGACAAAGAGACCCAGTACTTC. This gives the protein CASSFLDKETQYF.